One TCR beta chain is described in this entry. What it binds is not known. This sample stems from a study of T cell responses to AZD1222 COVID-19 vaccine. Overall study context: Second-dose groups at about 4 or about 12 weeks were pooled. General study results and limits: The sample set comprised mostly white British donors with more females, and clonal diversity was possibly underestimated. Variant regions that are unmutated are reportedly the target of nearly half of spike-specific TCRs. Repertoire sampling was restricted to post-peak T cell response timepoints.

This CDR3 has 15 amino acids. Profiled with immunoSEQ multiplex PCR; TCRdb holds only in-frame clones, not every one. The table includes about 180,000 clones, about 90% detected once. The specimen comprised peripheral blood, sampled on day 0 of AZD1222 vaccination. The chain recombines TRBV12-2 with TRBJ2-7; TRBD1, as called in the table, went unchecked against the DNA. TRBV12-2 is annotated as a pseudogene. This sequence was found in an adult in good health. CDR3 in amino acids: CASRLHRTVLCEQYF. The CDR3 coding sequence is TGTGCAAGTCGCTTACACCGGACAGTTTTGTGCGAGCAGTACTTC.